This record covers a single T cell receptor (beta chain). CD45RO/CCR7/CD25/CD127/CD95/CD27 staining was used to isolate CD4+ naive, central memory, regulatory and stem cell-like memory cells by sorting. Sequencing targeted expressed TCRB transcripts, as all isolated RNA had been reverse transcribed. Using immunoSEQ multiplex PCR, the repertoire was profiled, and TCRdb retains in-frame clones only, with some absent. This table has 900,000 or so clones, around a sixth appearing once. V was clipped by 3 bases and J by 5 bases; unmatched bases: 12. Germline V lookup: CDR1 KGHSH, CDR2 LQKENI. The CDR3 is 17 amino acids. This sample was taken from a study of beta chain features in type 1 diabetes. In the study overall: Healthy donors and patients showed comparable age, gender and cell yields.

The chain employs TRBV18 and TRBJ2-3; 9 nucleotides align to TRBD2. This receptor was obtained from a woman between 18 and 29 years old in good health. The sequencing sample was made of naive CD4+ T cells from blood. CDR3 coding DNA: TGTGCCAGCTCACCGCGGTTAGCGGGAGAGGCCCGAGATACGCAGTATTTT. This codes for CASSPRLAGEARDTQYF. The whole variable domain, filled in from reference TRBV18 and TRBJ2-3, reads NAGVMQNPRHLVRRRGQEARLRCSPMKGHSHVYWYRQLPEEGLKFMVYLQKENIIDESGMPKERFSAEFPKEGPSILRIQQVVRGDSAAYFCASSPRLAGEARDTQYFGPGTRLTVL.